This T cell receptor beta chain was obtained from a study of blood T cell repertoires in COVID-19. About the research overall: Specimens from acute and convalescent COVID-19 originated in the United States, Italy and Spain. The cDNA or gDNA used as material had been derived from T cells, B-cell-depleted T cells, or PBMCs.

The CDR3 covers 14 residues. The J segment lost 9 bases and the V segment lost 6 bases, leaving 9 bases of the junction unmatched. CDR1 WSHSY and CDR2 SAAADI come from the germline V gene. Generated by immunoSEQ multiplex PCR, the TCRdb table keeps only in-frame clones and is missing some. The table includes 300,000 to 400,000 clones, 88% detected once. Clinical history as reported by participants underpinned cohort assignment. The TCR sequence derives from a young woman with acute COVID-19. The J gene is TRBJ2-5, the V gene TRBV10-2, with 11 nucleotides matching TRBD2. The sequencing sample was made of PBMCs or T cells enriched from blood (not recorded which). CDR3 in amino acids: CASSTSGGYSAQYF. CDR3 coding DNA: TGCGCCAGCAGCACTAGCGGGGGTTACTCGGCCCAGTACTTC.